This T cell receptor beta chain was profiled in a study of blood T cell repertoires in COVID-19. In the study overall: Both acute and convalescent COVID-19 samples were obtained from the United States, Italy and Spain. The cDNA or gDNA used as material had been derived from T cells, B-cell-depleted T cells, or PBMCs.

While infection was still active, Seattle patients were enrolled and then followed longitudinally. In the authors' workflow: Nucleated cell number was recorded as an estimate derived from reference gene primer amplification. Clones were read by immunoSEQ multiplex PCR, and TCRdb kept only the in-frame ones, dropping some. From that table come the V and J calls and clone size; the DNA was used to work out D and trimming. This table has fewer than 200,000 clones, around 87% appearing once. On this clone itself: Different DNA sequences within this sample yield the same CDR3.

This clonotype was obtained from a woman in her 70s with COVID-19, enrolled during active disease. Sequenced input: peripheral blood.

Here the CDR3 reads CASSYSGQGSYEQYF. The CDR3 bases are TGTGCCAGCAGTTACTCGGGGCAGGGGTCCTACGAGCAGTACTTC. V is TRBV6-5 and J is TRBJ2-7; perhaps TRBD1 as D (6 bases). CDR1 is MNHEY, CDR2 SVGAGI, per germline. Trimming took 0 bases from V and 1 from J, leaving 10 bases between them. The CDR3 runs to 15 residues.